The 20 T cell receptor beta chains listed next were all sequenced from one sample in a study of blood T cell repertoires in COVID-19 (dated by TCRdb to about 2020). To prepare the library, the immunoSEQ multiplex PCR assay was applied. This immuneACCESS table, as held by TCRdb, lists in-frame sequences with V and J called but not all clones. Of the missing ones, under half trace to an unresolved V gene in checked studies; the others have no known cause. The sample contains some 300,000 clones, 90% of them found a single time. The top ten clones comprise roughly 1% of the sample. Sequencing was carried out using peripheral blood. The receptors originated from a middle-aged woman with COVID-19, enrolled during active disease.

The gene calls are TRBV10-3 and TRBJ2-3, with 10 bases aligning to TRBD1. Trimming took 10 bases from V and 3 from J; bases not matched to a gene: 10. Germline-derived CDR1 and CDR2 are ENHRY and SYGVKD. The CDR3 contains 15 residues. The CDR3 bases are TGTGCCACGGGCGGCCGGGACAGGGGTACAGATACGCAGTATTTT. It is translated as CATGGRDRGTDTQYF.

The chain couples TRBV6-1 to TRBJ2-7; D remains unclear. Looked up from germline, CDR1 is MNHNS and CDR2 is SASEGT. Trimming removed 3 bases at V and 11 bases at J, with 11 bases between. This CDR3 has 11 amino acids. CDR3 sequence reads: CASSDSASEYF. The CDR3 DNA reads TGTGCCAGCAGTGACAGCGCGAGCGAGTACTTC.

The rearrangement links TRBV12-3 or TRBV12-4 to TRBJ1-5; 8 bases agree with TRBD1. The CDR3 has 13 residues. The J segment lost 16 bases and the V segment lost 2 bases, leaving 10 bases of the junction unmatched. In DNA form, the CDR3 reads TGTGCCAGCAGTTTAAAGGCAGGGGGCAATTTCCATTTT. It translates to CASSLKAGGNFHF.

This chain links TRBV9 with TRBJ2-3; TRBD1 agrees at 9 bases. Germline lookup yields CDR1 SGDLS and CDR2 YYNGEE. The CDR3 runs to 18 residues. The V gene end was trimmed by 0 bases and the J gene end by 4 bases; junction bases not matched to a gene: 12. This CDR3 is CASSVGSLWDRDPDTQYF. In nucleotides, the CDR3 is TGTGCCAGCAGCGTAGGCTCCCTATGGGACAGGGACCCAGATACGCAGTATTTT.

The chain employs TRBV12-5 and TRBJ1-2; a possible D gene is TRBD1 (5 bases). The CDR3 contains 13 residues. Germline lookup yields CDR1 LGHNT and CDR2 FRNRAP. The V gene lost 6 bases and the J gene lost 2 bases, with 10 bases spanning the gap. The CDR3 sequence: CASGPPGNYGYTF. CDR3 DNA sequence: TGTGCTAGTGGGCCGCCAGGGAACTATGGCTACACCTTC. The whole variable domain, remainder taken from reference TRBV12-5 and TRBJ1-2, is DARVTQTPRHKVTEMGQEVTMRCQPILGHNTVFWYRQTMMQGLELLAYFRNRAPLDDSGMPKDRFSAEMPDATLATLKIQPSEPRDSAVYFCASGPPGNYGYTFGSGTRLTVV.

CDR3 protein: CASSQVGQSGYGYTF. CDR3 coding DNA: TGCGCCAGCAGCCAAGTTGGACAGTCTGGCTATGGCTACACCTTC. The chain combines TRBV4-1 with TRBJ1-2, with D possibly being TRBD1 (6 bases). This CDR3 is built from 15 residues. Germline V gene lookup returns CDR1 MGHRA and CDR2 YSYEKL. The V gene lost 1 base and the J gene lost 4 bases, with 13 bases spanning the gap.

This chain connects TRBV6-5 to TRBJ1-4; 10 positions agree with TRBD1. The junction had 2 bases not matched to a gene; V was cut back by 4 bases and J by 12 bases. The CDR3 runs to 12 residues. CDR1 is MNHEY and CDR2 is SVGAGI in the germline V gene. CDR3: CASSSGTGELFF. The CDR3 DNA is TGTGCCAGCAGTTCCGGGACAGGGGAACTGTTTTTT.

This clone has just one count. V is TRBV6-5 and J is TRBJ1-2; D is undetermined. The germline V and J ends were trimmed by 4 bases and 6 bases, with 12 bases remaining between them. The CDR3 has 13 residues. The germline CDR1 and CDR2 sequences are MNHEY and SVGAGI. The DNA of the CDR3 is TGTGCCAGCAGTTTAGACACGCGCCATGGCTACACCTTC. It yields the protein CASSLDTRHGYTF.

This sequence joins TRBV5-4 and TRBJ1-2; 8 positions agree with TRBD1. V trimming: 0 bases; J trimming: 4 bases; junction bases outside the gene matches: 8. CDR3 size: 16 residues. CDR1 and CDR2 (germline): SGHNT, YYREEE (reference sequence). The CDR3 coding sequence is TGTGCCAGCAGCTTGGGACAGGGGAATCTCGGCTATGGCTACACCTTC. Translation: CASSLGQGNLGYGYTF.

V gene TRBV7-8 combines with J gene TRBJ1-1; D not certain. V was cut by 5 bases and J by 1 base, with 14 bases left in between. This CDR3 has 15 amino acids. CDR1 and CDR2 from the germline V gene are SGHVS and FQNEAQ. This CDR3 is CASSPRRAKNTEAFF. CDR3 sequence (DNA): TGTGCCAGCAGCCCTAGGAGGGCTAAGAACACTGAAGCTTTCTTT.

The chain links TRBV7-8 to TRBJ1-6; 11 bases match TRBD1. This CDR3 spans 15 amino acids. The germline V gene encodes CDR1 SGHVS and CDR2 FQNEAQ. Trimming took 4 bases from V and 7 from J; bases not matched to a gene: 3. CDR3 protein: CASSSGTGGNSPLHF. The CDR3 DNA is TGTGCCAGCAGCTCCGGGACAGGGGGAAATTCACCCCTCCACTTT.

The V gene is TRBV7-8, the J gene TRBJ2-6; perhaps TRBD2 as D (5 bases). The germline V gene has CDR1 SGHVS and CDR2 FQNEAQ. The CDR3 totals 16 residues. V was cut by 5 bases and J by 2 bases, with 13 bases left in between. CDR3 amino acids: CASSPVRGTGANVLTF. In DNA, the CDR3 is TGTGCCAGCAGCCCTGTCCGAGGGACTGGGGCCAACGTCCTGACTTTC.

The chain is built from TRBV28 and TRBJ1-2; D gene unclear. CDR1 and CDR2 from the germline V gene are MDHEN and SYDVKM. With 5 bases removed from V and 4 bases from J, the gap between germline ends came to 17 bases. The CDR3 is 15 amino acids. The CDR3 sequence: CASSPQRGYPYGYTF. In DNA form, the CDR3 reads TGTGCCAGCAGTCCACAACGGGGTTATCCCTATGGCTACACCTTC.

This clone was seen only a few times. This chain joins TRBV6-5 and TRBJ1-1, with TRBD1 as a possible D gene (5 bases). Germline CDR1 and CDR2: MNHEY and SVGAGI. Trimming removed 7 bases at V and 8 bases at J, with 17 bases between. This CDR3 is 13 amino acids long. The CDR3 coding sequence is TGTGCCAGCACCCCGGGGGACCACCGCGAAGCTTTCTTT. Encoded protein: CASTPGDHREAFF.

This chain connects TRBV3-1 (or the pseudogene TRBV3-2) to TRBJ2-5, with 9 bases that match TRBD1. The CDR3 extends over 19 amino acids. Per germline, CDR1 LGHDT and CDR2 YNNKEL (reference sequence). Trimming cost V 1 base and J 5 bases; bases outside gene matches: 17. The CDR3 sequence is CASSQGSFSADRGYETQYF. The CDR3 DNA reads TGTGCCAGCAGCCAAGGTTCTTTTAGTGCAGACAGGGGGTATGAGACCCAGTACTTC.

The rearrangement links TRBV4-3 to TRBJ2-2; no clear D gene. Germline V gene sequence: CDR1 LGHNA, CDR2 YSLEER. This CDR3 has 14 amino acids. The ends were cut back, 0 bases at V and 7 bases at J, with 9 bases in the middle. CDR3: CASSQDVRFGELFF. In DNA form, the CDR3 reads TGCGCCAGCAGCCAAGACGTGAGGTTCGGGGAGCTGTTTTTT.

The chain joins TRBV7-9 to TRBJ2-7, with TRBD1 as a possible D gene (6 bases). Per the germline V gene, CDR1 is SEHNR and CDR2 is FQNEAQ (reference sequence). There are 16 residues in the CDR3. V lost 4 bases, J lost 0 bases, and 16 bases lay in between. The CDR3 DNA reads TGTGCCAGCAGCTCCGCCGGACAGTTATTCTCCTACGAGCAGTACTTC. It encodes CASSSAGQLFSYEQYF.

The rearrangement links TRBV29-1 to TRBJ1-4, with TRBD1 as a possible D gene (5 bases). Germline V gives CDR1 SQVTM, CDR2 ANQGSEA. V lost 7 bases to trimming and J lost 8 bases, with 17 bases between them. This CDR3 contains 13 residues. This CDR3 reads CSATPGQGEKLFF. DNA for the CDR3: TGCAGCGCCACTCCAGGGCAGGGCGAAAAACTGTTTTTT. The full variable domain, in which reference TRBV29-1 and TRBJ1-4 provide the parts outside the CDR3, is SAVISQKPSRDICQRGTSLTIQCQVDSQVTMMFWYRQQPGQSLTLIATANQGSEATYESGFVIDKFPISRPNLTFSTLTVSNMSPEDSSIYLCSATPGQGEKLFFGSGTQLSVL.

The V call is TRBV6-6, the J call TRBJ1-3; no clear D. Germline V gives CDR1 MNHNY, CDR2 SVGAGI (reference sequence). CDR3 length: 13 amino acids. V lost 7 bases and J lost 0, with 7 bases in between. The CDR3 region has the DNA TGTGCCAGCATTCTCAGCTCTGGAAACACCATATATTTT. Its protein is CASILSSGNTIYF.

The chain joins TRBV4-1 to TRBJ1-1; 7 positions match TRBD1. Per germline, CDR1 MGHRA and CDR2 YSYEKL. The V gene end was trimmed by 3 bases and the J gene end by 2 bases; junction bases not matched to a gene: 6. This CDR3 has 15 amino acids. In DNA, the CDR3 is TGCGCCAGCAGCCAGTTCGGGACAGCAAACACTGAAGCTTTCTTT. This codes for CASSQFGTANTEAFF.